Below, one T cell receptor beta chain is given with its context. This sample stems from a study of blood T cell repertoires in COVID-19. The CDR3 runs 14 residues. Germline V CDR1 and CDR2: LGHNA, YSLEER. The J segment lost 1 base and the V segment lost 3 bases, leaving 2 bases of the junction unmatched. Only in-frame clones appear in the TCRdb table, and some are missing; sequencing was by immunoSEQ multiplex PCR. The sample yields about 140,000 clones, 85% to 90% seen once. This chain connects TRBV4-3 to TRBJ1-1; TRBD1 matches 7 bases. The sequence derives from a woman aged 80 or older with acute or convalescent COVID-19. The specimen was peripheral blood. CDR3 DNA sequence: TGCGCCAGCAGCCACCAGGGGGGGAACACTGAAGCTTTCTTT. Translating gives CASSHQGGNTEAFF.